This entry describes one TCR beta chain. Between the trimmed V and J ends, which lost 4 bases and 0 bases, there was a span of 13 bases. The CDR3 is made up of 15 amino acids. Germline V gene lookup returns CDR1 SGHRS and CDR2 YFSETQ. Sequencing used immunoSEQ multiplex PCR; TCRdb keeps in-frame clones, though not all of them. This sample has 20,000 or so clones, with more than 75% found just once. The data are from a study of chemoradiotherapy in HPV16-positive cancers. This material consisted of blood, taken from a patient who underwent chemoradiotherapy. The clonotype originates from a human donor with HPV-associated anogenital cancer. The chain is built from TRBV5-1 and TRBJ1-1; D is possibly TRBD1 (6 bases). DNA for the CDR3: TGCGCCAGCAGCCCCCCGGACAGCTTGAACACTGAAGCTTTCTTT. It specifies CASSPPDSLNTEAFF.